This T cell receptor beta chain stems from a study of blood T cell repertoires in COVID-19 (dated by TCRdb to the early 2020s). About the study as a whole: Samples covering the acute and convalescent phases of COVID-19 were provided by collaborators in the United States, Italy and Spain. The prospective study material was composed of cDNA or gDNA derived from T cells, B-cell-depleted T cells, or PBMCs. The dataset comprised deeply sampled blood TCRbeta repertoires from subjects exposed to, actively infected with, or recovered from COVID-19. A freely available public database, intended as a resource for researchers studying the immune response to SARS-CoV-2, is where the repertoires were released. Samples came from the ongoing ImmuneRACE study (first 160 participants) plus 1,254 subjects from 6 global collaborators. The sample metadata nearly always contained a de-identified subject ID, COVID-19 status, age in years and sex. Where available, HLA class I and class II types were obtained from metadata supplied by the sample provider rather than from assay-based typing.

Overall study outcomes, separate from this receptor: How much clinical and demographic metadata was included differed by source and by participant, and the metadata was provided uncurated.

This clone was seen a handful of times. Its binding antigen is unknown. Per-nucleotide qualities are absent, and no much larger clonotype sits a single base away. The immunoSEQ Assay, a bias-controlled multiplex PCR, was used to amplify TCRbeta CDR3 regions from genomic DNA. On the authors' methods: The number of nucleated cells in each sample was estimated from the amplification of reference gene primers within the assay. To quantify the absolute abundance of each unique TCRbeta CDR3 rearrangement, sequence reads were collapsed and filtered. For each sample, productive Simpson clonality was calculated by taking the square root of Simpson's diversity index across productive rearrangements. Here the immuneACCESS table is served through TCRdb, limited to in-frame sequences with V and J called. Missing clones are a known gap in these copies; in checked studies unresolved V genes cover under half, and the rest lacks a known reason. The V and J calls and clone size are taken from that table; D and trimming were inferred from the DNA. The sample has 240,000 or so clones on record, roughly 88% of them singletons. The ten largest clones take up more than 9% of the sample.

Sequences SGHVS (CDR1) and FNYEAQ (CDR2) are obtained from the germline V gene. The CDR3 measures 16 amino acids from cysteine to phenylalanine. CDR3 DNA only is kept here, 48 bases in frame from base 1. Trimming removed 2 bases from V and 0 bases from J, leaving 8 bases between the germline ends. Each collaborating institution followed its own protocols to collect whole blood in K2EDTA tubes. For TCRbeta analysis, collaborators shipped samples in one of three forms: frozen whole blood, isolated PBMCs, or DNA extracted from either of those sample types. The sequenced material came from peripheral blood. The TCR originated in a man older than 75 with acute or convalescent COVID-19. The rearrangement combines TRBV7-6 with TRBJ2-6; the D gene cannot be named for sure. The nucleotides are TGTGCCAGCAGCTTATCCACATCCTCTGGGGCCAACGTCCTGACTTTC. Translation gives CASSLSTSSGANVLTF.